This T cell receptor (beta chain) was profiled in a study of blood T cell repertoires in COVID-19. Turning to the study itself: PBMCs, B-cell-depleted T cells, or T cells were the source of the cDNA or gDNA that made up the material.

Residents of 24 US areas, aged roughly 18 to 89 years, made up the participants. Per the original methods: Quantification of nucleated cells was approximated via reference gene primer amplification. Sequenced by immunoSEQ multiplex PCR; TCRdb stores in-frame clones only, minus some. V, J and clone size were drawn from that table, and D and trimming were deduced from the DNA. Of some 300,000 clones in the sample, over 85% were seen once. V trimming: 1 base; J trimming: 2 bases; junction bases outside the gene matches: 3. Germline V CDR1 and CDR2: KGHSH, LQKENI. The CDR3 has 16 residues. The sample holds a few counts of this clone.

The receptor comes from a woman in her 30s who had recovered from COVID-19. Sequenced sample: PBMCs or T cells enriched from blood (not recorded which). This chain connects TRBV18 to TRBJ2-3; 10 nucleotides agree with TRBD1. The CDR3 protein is CASSPRGTGVTDTQYF. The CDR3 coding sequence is TGTGCCAGCTCACCACGAGGGACAGGGGTCACAGATACGCAGTATTTT.